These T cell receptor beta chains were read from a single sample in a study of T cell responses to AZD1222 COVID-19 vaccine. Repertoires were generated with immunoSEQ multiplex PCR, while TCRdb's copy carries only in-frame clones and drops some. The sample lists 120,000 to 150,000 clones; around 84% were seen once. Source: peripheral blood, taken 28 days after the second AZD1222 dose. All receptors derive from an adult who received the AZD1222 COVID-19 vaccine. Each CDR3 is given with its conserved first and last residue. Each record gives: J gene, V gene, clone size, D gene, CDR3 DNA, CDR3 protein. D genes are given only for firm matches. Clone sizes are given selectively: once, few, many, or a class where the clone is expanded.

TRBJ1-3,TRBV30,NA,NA,TGTGCCTGGAGCGTGGAAGGAAACACCATATATTTT,CAWSVEGNTIYF
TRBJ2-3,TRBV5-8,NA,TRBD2,TGTGCCAGCAGCCCTAGCGGATATAGCACAGATACGCAGTATTTT,CASSPSGYSTDTQYF
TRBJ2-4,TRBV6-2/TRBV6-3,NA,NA,TGTGCCAGCAGTTTCACCCTTCAGGGGAAGATGGCCAAAAACATTCAGTACTTC,CASSFTLQGKMAKNIQYF
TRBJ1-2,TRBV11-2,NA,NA,TGTGCCAGCAGCTTAGATGGAGATGGCTACACCTTC,CASSLDGDGYTF
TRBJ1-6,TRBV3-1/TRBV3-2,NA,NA,TGTGCCAGCAGCCAGGTGGAATTTTCACCCCTCCACTTT,CASSQVEFSPLHF
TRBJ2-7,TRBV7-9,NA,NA,TGTGCCAGCAGCTTAATTGAGGGCGAGCAGTACTTC,CASSLIEGEQYF
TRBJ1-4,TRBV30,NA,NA,TGTGCCTGGAGTCCAGGGTTTGAAAAACTGTTTTTT,CAWSPGFEKLFF
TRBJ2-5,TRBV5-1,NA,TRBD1,TGCGCCAGCAGCCTCATGGGGACAGAAGAGACCCAGTACTTC,CASSLMGTEETQYF
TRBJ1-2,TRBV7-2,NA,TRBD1,TGTGCCAGCAGCGGTGGGACAGCCTTCTATGGCTACACCTTC,CASSGGTAFYGYTF
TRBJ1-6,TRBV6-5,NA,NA,TGTGCCAGCAGCCCCGGCAGTAGCCGATCACCCCTCCACTTT,CASSPGSSRSPLHF
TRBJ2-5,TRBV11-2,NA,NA,TGTGCCAGCAGCTTGGGTCGGCTGTACCAAGAGACCCAGTACTTC,CASSLGRLYQETQYF
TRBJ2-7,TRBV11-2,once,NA,TGTGCCAGCAGCACCGTCCGCGAGCAGTACTTC,CASSTVREQYF
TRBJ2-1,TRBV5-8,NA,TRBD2,TGTGCCAGCCGAACACTAGCGGGGGCCTGGAATGAGCAGTTCTTC,CASRTLAGAWNEQFF
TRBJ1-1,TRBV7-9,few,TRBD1,TGTGCCAGCAGCCCCCCGGGACAGGGGAACACTGAAGCTTTCTTT,CASSPPGQGNTEAFF
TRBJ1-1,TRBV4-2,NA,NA,TGTGCCAGCAGCCAGAGAGGGCTGGTTCAGACTGAAGCTTTCTTT,CASSQRGLVQTEAFF
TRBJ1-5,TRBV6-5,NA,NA,TGTGCCAGCAGTTACCGTAGCAATCAGCCCCAGCATTTT,CASSYRSNQPQHF
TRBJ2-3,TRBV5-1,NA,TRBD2,TGCGCCAGCAGCTTGGCACTAGCGGGAACAGATACGCAGTATTTT,CASSLALAGTDTQYF
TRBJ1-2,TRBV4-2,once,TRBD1,TGTGCCAGCAGCCTACCTCCAACAGGGGCTAACTATGGCTACACCTTC,CASSLPPTGANYGYTF
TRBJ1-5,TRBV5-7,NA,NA,TGTGCCAGCAGCTTCCCTTCGAGCCGGGATCAGCCCCAGCATTTT,CASSFPSSRDQPQHF
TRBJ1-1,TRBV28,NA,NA,TGTGCCATCCAGGGAAGTGGGCACACTGAAGCTTTCTTT,CAIQGSGHTEAFF
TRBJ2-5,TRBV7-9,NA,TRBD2,TGTGCCAGCAGCCCCCAGGGAGGGATACCAGAGACCCAGTACTTC,CASSPQGGIPETQYF
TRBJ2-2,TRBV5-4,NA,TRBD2,TGTGCCAGCAGCGCTGGGGCGGGGGGCTCCCGGACCGGGGAGCTGTTTTTT,CASSAGAGGSRTGELFF
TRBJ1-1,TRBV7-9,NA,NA,TGTGCCAGCAGCTGGACGGGATTGAACACTGAAGCTTTCTTT,CASSWTGLNTEAFF
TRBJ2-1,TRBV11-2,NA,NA,TGTGCCAGCAGCTTAGATGGGCCCCTCGATGAGCAGTTCTTC,CASSLDGPLDEQFF
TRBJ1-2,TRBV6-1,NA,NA,TGTGCCAGCAACCGGGGGGGGTATGGCTACACCTTC,CASNRGGYGYTF
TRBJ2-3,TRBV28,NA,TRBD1,TGTGCCAGCAGTCGGGACAGGGGTTCGGATACGCAGTATTTT,CASSRDRGSDTQYF
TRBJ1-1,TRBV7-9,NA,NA,TGTGCCAGCAGCTTATACCTCACTGAAGCTTTCTTT,CASSLYLTEAFF
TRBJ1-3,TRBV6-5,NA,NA,TGTGCCAGCACCCAACGACAGGCCTCTGGAAACACCATATATTTT,CASTQRQASGNTIYF
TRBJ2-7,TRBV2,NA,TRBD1,TGTGCCAGCAGAGCAAGACAGGGGGTTTTACGCGAGCAGTACTTC,CASRARQGVLREQYF
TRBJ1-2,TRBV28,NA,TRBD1,TGTGCCAGCAGCCCCCGGAAGGGGACAGGACGCGTCTATGGCTACACCTTC,CASSPRKGTGRVYGYTF
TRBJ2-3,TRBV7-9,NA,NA,TGTGCCAGCAGCTTTAGGGGCGGGACTAGCACAGATACGCAGTATTTT,CASSFRGGTSTDTQYF
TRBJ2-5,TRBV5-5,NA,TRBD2,TGTGCCAGCAGCTCGCCATTGACTAGCAGCGAGACCCAGTACTTC,CASSSPLTSSETQYF
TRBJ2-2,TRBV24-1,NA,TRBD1,TGTGCCACCAGTGATTACGGCAGGGGGCCGGGTACCGGGGAGCTGTTTTTT,CATSDYGRGPGTGELFF
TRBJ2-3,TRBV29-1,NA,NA,TGCAGCGTAACACGGCCGGGGAGCACAGATACGCAGTATTTT,CSVTRPGSTDTQYF
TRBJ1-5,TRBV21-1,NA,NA,TGTGGGGGTGGCAGCAATCAGCCCCAGCATTTT,CGGGSNQPQHF
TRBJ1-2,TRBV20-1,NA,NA,TGCAGTGCTAGTCAAGGTCTTTCCGGCTATGGCTACACCTTC,CSASQGLSGYGYTF
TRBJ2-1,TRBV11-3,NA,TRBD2,TGTGCCAGCAGCCCAGGACTAGATTTCTACAATGAGCAGTTCTTC,CASSPGLDFYNEQFF
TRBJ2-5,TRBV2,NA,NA,TGTGCCAGCAGTGAAGCGCTAGCAGGGGAGACCCAGTACTTC,CASSEALAGETQYF
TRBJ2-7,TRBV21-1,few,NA,TGTGCCAGCAGCAAAAGGGCAGCCCGCGGCGAGCAGTACTTC,CASSKRAARGEQYF
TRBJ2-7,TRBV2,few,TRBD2,TGTGCCAGCAGTAGGGCCGGGACTAGCGGGACCTTCTCCTACGAGCAGTACTTC,CASSRAGTSGTFSYEQYF
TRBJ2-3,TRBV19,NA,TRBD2,TGTGCCAGTAGTATTAATTATCCTAGCGGGGGCCTGGCAGATACGCAGTATTTT,CASSINYPSGGLADTQYF
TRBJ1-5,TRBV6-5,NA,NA,TGTGCCAGCAGCCTCCGTGGGCAGAGCAATCAGCCCCAGCATTTT,CASSLRGQSNQPQHF
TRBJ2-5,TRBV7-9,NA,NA,TGTGCCAGTCGGAGGGACTTACAAGAGACCCAGTACTTC,CASRRDLQETQYF
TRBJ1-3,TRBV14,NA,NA,TGTGCCAGCAGAAGCTCTGGAAACACCATATATTTT,CASRSSGNTIYF
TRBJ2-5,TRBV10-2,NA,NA,TGCGCCAGCAGTGAATGGTCTGGTGCCCAAGAGACCCAGTACTTC,CASSEWSGAQETQYF
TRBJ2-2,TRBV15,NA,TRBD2,TGTGCCACCAACCTTGGCGGGGGGGGCACCGGGGAGCTGTTTTTT,CATNLGGGGTGELFF